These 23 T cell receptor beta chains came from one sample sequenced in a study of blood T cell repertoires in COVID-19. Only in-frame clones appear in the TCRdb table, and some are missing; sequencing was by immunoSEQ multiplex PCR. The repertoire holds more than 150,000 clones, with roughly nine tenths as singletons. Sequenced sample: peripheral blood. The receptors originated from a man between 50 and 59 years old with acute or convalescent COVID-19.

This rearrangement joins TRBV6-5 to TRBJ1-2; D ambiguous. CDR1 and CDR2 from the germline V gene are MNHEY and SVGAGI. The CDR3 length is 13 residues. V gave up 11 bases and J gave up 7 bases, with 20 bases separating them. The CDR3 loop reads CASNRGILGGYTF. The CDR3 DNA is TGTGCCTCGAATCGGGGAATTTTGGGTGGCTACACCTTC.

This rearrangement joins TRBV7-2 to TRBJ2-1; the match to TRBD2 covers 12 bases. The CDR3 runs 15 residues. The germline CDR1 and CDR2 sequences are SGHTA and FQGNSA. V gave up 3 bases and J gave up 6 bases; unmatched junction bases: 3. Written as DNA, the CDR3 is TGTGCCAGCAGCTTCCTGACTAGCGGGAGCAATGAGCAGTTCTTC. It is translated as CASSFLTSGSNEQFF.

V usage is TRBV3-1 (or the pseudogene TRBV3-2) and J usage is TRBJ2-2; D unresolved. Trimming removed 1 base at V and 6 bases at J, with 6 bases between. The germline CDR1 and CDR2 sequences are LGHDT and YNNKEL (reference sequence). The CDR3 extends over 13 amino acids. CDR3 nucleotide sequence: TGTGCCAGCAGCCAAGCGGGTCCCGGGGAGCTGTTTTTT. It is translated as CASSQAGPGELFF.

As DNA, the CDR3 is TGCGCCAGCAGCTTGGGGACTAGCGGGGTTGAGACCCAGTACTTC. Protein sequence: CASSLGTSGVETQYF. The V gene is TRBV5-1, the J gene TRBJ2-5, with TRBD2 matching over 12 bases. The germline V gene has CDR1 SGHRS and CDR2 YFSETQ. J gave up 5 bases and V 0 bases, and 2 bases lay outside the gene matches. This CDR3 is built from 15 residues.

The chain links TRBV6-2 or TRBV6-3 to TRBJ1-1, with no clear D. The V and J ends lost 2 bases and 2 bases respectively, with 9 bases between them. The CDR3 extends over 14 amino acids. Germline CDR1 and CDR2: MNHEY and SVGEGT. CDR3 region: CASSYSPGNTEAFF. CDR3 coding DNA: TGTGCCAGCAGTTACAGTCCGGGAAACACTGAAGCTTTCTTT.

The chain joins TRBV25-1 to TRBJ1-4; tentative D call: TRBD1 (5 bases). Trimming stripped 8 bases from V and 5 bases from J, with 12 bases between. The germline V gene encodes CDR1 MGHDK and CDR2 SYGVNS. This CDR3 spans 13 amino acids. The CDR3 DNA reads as TGTGCCAGCCATCTGGGGGGAAATGAAAAACTGTTTTTT. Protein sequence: CASHLGGNEKLFF.

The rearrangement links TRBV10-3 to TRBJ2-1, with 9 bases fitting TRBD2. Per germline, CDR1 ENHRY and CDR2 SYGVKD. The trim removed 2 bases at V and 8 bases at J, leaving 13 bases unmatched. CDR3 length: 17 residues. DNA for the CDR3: TGTGCCATCAGTGAGCGGGGAGGCGGTAGCGGGAGCGATGAGCAGTTCTTC. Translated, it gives CAISERGGGSGSDEQFF.

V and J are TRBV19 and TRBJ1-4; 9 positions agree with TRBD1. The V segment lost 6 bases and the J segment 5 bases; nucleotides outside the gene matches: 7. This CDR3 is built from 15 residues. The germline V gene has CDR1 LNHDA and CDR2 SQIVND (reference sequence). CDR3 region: CASRRRQGGNEKLFF. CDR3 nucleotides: TGTGCCAGTAGACGAAGACAGGGGGGGAATGAAAAACTGTTTTTT.

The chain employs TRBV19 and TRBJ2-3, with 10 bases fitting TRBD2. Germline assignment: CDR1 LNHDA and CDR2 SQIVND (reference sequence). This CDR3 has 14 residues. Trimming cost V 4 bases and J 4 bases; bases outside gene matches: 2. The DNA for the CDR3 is TGTGCCAGTAGTAGCCTAGCGGGGGCAGATACGCAGTATTTT. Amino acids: CASSSLAGADTQYF.

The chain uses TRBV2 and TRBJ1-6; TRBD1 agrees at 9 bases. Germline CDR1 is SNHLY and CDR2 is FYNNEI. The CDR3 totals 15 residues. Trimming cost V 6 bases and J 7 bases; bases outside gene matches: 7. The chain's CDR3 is CASRRDRASNSPLHF. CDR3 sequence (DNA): TGTGCCAGCAGGCGGGACAGGGCGTCCAATTCACCCCTCCACTTT.

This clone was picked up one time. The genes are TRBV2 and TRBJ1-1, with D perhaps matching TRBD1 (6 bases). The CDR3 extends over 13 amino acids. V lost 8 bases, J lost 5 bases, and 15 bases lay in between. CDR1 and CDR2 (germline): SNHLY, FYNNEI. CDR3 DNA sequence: TGTGCCAGCGTCAGGGGCATTGAGACTGAAGCTTTCTTT. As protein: CASVRGIETEAFF.

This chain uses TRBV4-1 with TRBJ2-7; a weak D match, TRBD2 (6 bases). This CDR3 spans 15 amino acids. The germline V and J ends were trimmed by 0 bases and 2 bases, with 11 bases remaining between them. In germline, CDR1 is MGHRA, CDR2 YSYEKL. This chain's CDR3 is CASSQDRASAYEQYF. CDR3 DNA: TGCGCCAGCAGCCAAGATAGGGCTAGCGCCTACGAGCAGTACTTC.

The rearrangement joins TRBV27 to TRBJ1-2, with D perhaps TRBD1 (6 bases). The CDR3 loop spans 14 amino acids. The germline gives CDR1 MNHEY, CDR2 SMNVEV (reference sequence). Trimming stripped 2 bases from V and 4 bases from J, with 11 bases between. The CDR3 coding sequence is TGTGCCAGCAGTTTAAACAGGGAGAGCTATGGCTACACCTTC. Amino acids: CASSLNRESYGYTF.

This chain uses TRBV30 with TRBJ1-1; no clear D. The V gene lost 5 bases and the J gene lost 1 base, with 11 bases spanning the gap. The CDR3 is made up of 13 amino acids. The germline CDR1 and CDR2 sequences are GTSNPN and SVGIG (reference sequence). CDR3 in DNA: TGTGCCTGGGGGTTACTTGCGAACACTGAAGCTTTCTTT. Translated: CAWGLLANTEAFF.

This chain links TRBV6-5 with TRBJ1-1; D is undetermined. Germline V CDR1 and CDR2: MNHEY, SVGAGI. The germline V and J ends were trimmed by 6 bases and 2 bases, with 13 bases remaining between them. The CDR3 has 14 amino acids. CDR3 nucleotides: TGTGCCAGCAGGCTTTCAGGCTTCAACACTGAAGCTTTCTTT. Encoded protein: CASRLSGFNTEAFF.

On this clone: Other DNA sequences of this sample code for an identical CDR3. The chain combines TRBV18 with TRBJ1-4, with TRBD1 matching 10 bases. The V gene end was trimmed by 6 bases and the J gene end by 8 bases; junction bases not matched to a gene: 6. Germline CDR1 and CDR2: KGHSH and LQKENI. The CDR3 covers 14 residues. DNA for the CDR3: TGTGCCAGCTCGCCCGGGACAGGGGACGAAAAACTGTTTTTT. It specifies CASSPGTGDEKLFF. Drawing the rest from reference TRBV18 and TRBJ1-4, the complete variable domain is NAGVMQNPRHLVRRRGQEARLRCSPMKGHSHVYWYRQLPEEGLKFMVYLQKENIIDESGMPKERFSAEFPKEGPSILRIQQVVRGDSAAYFCASSPGTGDEKLFFGSGTQLSVL.

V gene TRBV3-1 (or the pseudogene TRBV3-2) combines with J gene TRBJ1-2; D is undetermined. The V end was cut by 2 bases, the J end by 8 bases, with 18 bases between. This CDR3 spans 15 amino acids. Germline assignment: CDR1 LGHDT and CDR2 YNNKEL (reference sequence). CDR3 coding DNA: TGTGCCAGCAGCCAATTATCCGGTGGAGCTAGGGGCTACACCTTC. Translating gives CASSQLSGGARGYTF.

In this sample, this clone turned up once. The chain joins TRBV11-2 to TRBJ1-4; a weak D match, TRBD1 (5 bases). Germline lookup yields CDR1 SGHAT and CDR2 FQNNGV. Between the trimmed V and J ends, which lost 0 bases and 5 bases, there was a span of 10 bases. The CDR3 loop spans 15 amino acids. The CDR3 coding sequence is TGTGCCAGCAGCTTAGAGCGGGGGGGGAATGAAAAACTGTTTTTT. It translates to CASSLERGGNEKLFF.

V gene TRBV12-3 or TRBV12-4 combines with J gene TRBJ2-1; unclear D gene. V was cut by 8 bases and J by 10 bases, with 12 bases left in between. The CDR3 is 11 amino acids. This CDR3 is CASGALLEQFF. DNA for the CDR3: TGTGCCAGCGGAGCGCTTCTAGAGCAGTTCTTC.

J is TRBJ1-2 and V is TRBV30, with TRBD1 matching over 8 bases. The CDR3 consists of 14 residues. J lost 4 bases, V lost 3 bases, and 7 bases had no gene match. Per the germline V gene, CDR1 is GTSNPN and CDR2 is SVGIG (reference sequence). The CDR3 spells CAWSETGAGYGYTF. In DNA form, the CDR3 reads TGTGCCTGGAGCGAGACAGGGGCGGGCTATGGCTACACCTTC.

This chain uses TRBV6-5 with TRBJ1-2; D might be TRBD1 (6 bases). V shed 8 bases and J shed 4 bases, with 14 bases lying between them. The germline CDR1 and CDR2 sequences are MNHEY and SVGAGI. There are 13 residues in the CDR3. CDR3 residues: CASGQPSPYGYTF. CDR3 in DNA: TGTGCCAGCGGACAGCCTAGCCCCTATGGCTACACCTTC.

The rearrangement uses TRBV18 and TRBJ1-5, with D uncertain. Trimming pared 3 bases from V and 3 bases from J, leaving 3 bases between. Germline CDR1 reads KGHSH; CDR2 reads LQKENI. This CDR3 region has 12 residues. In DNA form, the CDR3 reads TGTGCCAGCTCACCGTACAATCAGCCCCAGCATTTT. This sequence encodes CASSPYNQPQHF.

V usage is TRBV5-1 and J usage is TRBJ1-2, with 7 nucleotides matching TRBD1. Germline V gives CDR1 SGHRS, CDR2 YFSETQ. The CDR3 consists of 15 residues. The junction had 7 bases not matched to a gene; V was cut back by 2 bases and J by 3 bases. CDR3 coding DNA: TGCGCCAGCAGCTTTCCTGGGGACAGCGACTATGGCTACACCTTC. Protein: CASSFPGDSDYGYTF.